This TCR beta chain appears in the sequencing data of a study of T-cell memory formation after mild COVID-19. About the research overall: Clustering of TCRs was largely donor specific. Study-level findings and limits: The study found contracting CD4+ clones mainly in CM and EM and contracting CD8+ clones in EMRA.

Points on this clonotype: What it binds is not known.

The CDR3 has 15 amino acids. Germline loops: CDR1 KGHDR, CDR2 SFDVKD. Trimming at V came to 6 bases and at J to 7 bases, leaving 8 bases not matched to a gene. Via MiXCR, TCRdb re-called the 5' RACE reads, giving one row per CDR3 protein. This table holds about 400,000 distinct CDR3 sequences, about 17% found once. The chain joins TRBV24-1 to TRBJ2-1, with 10 bases aligning to TRBD2. The sequenced material came from PBMCs or a T cell subset sorted from them (not recorded which). The clonotype originates from a man between 18 and 29 years old who had mild COVID-19 (a few samples of this study predate the infection). Cell type and time point are not known. The CDR3 nucleotides read TGTGCCACCAGTAGCAGCGGGGGGGCTGGGAATGAGCAGTTCTTC. This codes for CATSSSGGAGNEQFF.